This T cell receptor (beta chain) was observed in a study of shared clonotypes between healthy human individuals. The CDR3 consists of 15 residues. Germline lookup yields CDR1 SGHRS and CDR2 YFSETQ. The V segment lost 4 bases and the J segment 3 bases; nucleotides outside the gene matches: 7. A remark on this clone: The target antigen is unknown.

Findings of the study overall: Sharing across a few donors was seen in around 5.1% of naive CD4 clonotypes. Sequencing depth was expected to influence donor clonotype sharing.

The table came from immunoSEQ multiplex PCR; TCRdb's copy has only in-frame clones and leaves some out. Of about 1.5 million clones in the sample, approximately 98% were seen once. The V gene is TRBV5-1, the J gene TRBJ2-3, with TRBD1 matching 8 bases. The receptor's source is a man aged 25 to 45 in good health. The material sequenced was naive CD4+ T cells sorted from blood. As to subset: CD45RA+ positively selected. The DNA for the CDR3 is TGCGCCAGCAGCATGACAGGGGTCTCGACAGATACGCAGTATTTT. Encoded protein: CASSMTGVSTDTQYF.